These 19 T cell receptor beta chains share one sample of origin, sequenced in a study of control samples from healthy donors and cancer patients. Produced via immunoSEQ multiplex PCR; TCRdb's table is partial and in-frame only. The table lists 150,000 or so clones, about 94% of them singletons. Sequencing used blood. The source is a man aged 35-49 years in good health.

V gene TRBV24-1 combines with J gene TRBJ1-1, with 9 nucleotides matching TRBD1. From germline, CDR1 is KGHDR and CDR2 SFDVKD. V was clipped by 7 bases and J by 3 bases; unmatched bases: 2. This CDR3 has 13 amino acids. CDR3 loop: CATRGTGYTEAFF. In nucleotides, the CDR3 is TGTGCCACCAGAGGGACAGGGTACACTGAAGCTTTCTTT.

The chain couples TRBV9 to TRBJ1-1; no clear D gene. V was shortened by 0 bases and J by 4 bases, with 7 bases between the two germline ends. Germline assignment: CDR1 SGDLS and CDR2 YYNGEE. CDR3 length: 13 amino acids. The CDR3 region has the DNA TGTGCCAGCAGCGTAGCGGAGTTCACTGAAGCTTTCTTT. This encodes CASSVAEFTEAFF.

The J gene is TRBJ1-2, the V gene TRBV27; D might be TRBD1 (5 bases). Germline lookup yields CDR1 MNHEY and CDR2 SMNVEV (reference sequence). There are 13 residues in the CDR3. V lost 4 bases and J lost 3, with 9 bases in between. CDR3 nucleotide sequence: TGTGCCAGCAGTTCGGGACCCTACTATGGCTACACCTTC. Its translation: CASSSGPYYGYTF.

V gene TRBV19 combines with J gene TRBJ1-1; 10 bases map to TRBD1. The CDR3 totals 14 residues. The trim removed 10 bases at V and 1 base at J, leaving 6 bases unmatched. Germline loops: CDR1 LNHDA, CDR2 SQIVND (reference sequence). CDR3 in DNA: TGTGCCACCCGGACAGGGGGGGAGAACACTGAAGCTTTCTTT. Its translation: CATRTGGENTEAFF.

This rearrangement joins TRBV2 to TRBJ1-2; D ambiguous. Trimming pared 4 bases from V and 4 bases from J, leaving 13 bases between. There are 14 residues in the CDR3. CDR1 and CDR2 from the germline V gene are SNHLY and FYNNEI. The CDR3 loop is CASSGGEEGYGYTF. In nucleotides, the CDR3 is TGTGCCAGCAGTGGGGGTGAGGAAGGCTATGGCTACACCTTC.

The chain employs TRBV6-2 or TRBV6-3 and TRBJ1-1; 9 bases fit TRBD1. The CDR3 is made up of 14 amino acids. In germline, CDR1 is MNHEY, CDR2 SVGEGT. V shed 3 bases, J shed 8 bases, and the junction held 7 bases outside the gene matches. CDR3: CASSYHRDREEAFF. The CDR3, as DNA: TGTGCCAGCAGTTATCACCGGGACAGGGAGGAAGCTTTCTTT.

The chain recombines TRBV6-1 with TRBJ1-5; 9 positions match TRBD1. Trimming cost V 3 bases and J 0 bases; bases outside gene matches: 6. The CDR3 loop spans 17 amino acids. Germline-derived CDR1 and CDR2 are MNHNS and SASEGT. The DNA for the CDR3 is TGTGCCAGCAGTGACCGGGACAGGGCTTATAGCAATCAGCCCCAGCATTTT. Encoded protein: CASSDRDRAYSNQPQHF.

The chain combines TRBV7-2 with TRBJ1-2, with a tentative D call TRBD1 (5 bases). Germline V gene lookup returns CDR1 SGHTA and CDR2 FQGNSA. The CDR3 loop spans 13 amino acids. The germline V and J ends were trimmed by 4 bases and 4 bases, with 10 bases remaining between them. The CDR3 region is CASSSRGAYGYTF. CDR3 coding DNA: TGTGCCAGCAGCTCAAGGGGTGCCTATGGCTACACCTTC.

The gene calls are TRBV19 and TRBJ2-6; no definite D call. V shed 7 bases and J shed 2 bases, with 9 bases lying between them. CDR3 size: 14 residues. Per germline, CDR1 LNHDA and CDR2 SQIVND (reference sequence). The CDR3, as DNA: TGTGCCAGTAAGGAAGGAGCTGGGGCCAACGTCCTGACTTTC. This encodes CASKEGAGANVLTF.

The chain carries TRBV5-1 and TRBJ1-1; D not certain. Germline values: CDR1 SGHRS, CDR2 YFSETQ. V lost 4 bases and J lost 10, with 17 bases in between. This CDR3 region has 13 residues. The CDR3 protein is CASSTPGYEVAFF. Here the CDR3 DNA reads TGCGCCAGCAGCACACCGGGGTATGAGGTAGCTTTCTTT.

This clone came up once. This chain joins TRBV5-5 and TRBJ1-1; D ambiguous. The germline V and J ends were trimmed by 0 bases and 9 bases, with 15 bases remaining between them. The length of the CDR3 is 14 residues. Germline CDR1 and CDR2: SGHKS and YYEKEE (reference sequence). The CDR3 sequence is CASSLVHPTLKAFF. CDR3 nucleotides: TGTGCCAGCAGCTTGGTGCACCCGACCTTGAAAGCTTTCTTT.

The gene calls are TRBV5-6 and TRBJ2-3, with D unclear. The CDR3 is 13 amino acids. Germline CDR1 reads SGHDT; CDR2 reads YYEEEE. V lost 0 bases and J 1 base, leaving 3 bases between the germline ends. The CDR3 DNA is TGTGCCAGCAGCTTGGGTGGCACAGATACGCAGTATTTT. Residues: CASSLGGTDTQYF.

The rearrangement joins TRBV2 to TRBJ1-5, with D tentatively TRBD1 (5 bases). The CDR3 runs 15 residues. Trimming cost V 2 bases and J 5 bases, with 13 bases left between them. The germline V gene encodes CDR1 SNHLY and CDR2 FYNNEI. CDR3 residues: CASSELWAGHQPQHF. DNA for the CDR3: TGTGCCAGCAGTGAACTTTGGGCAGGGCATCAGCCCCAGCATTTT. Together with reference TRBV2 and TRBJ1-5, the CDR3 gives the full variable domain: EPEVTQTPSHQVTQMGQEVILRCVPISNHLYFYWYRQILGQKVEFLVSFYNNEISEKSEIFDDQFSVERPDGSNFTLKIRSTKLEDSAMYFCASSELWAGHQPQHFGDGTRLSIL.

This sequence joins TRBV11-2 and TRBJ2-5; D is perhaps TRBD1 (6 bases). V was pared by 4 bases and J by 3 bases, with 15 bases between. Per the germline V gene, CDR1 is SGHAT and CDR2 is FQNNGV. The CDR3 covers 15 residues. CDR3 sequence (DNA): TGTGCCAGCAGCTACAACAGGGTGTCCAAAGAGACCCAGTACTTC. This codes for CASSYNRVSKETQYF.

J is TRBJ1-5 and V is TRBV6-6; weak D call: TRBD1 (5 bases). V lost 6 bases and J lost 11, with 11 bases in between. Germline CDR1 MNHNY, CDR2 SVGAGI (reference sequence). The CDR3 is 11 residues long. CDR3: CASRYTGSQHF. In nucleotides, the CDR3 is TGTGCCAGCAGGTATACAGGTTCCCAGCATTTT.

V is TRBV15 and J is TRBJ1-1; 7 bases are a match to TRBD1. This CDR3 is built from 14 residues. CDR1 and CDR2 from the germline V gene are LNHNV and YYDKDF (reference sequence). V shed 8 bases and J 3 bases; nucleotides not matched to a gene: 9. The CDR3 DNA follows: TGTGCCACCGGCCACCGGAGGGGGCACACTGAAGCTTTCTTT. This gives the protein CATGHRRGHTEAFF.

The chain links TRBV19 to TRBJ1-2; a weak D match, TRBD1 (6 bases). Germline V gives CDR1 LNHDA, CDR2 SQIVND (reference sequence). V lost 0 bases, J lost 3 bases, and 17 bases lay in between. This CDR3 region has 17 residues. The CDR3 nucleotides are TGTGCCAGTAGTATAGAACCCAGGGGACTCCACTACTATGGCTACACCTTC. Its protein is CASSIEPRGLHYYGYTF.

The rearrangement uses TRBV28 and TRBJ1-2, with D perhaps TRBD1 (6 bases). The length of the CDR3 is 14 residues. Trimming shortened V by 7 bases and J by 7 bases, and 19 bases separated the two germline ends. From germline, CDR1 is MDHEN and CDR2 SYDVKM. CDR3 sequence (DNA): TGTGCCAGCACCTTAGGGGGGCGAGCATCTGGCTACACCTTC. It is translated as CASTLGGRASGYTF.

The gene calls are TRBV29-1 and TRBJ1-4; no clear D gene. The CDR3 sequence is 12 residues long. CDR1 and CDR2 (germline): SQVTM, ANQGSEA. The CDR3 nucleotides read TGCACTGTAGCAGGCGCAAATGAAAAACTGTTTTTT. Protein product: CTVAGANEKLFF.